This section outlines one TCR beta chain sequence together with its context. The sample has other DNA sequences that encode this CDR3 too. The sample belongs to a study of blood T cell repertoires in COVID-19. Patients at the Seattle site were enrolled during active infection and followed longitudinally. This CDR3 has 14 amino acids. V was cut by 0 bases and J by 5 bases, with 10 bases left in between. Germline V lookup: CDR1 SGHRS, CDR2 YFSETQ. Sequenced by immunoSEQ multiplex PCR; TCRdb stores in-frame clones only, minus some. The sample gives around 180,000 clones, about 83% of which show up once; around a sixth is in the top ten.

Specimen: peripheral blood. V and J are TRBV5-1 and TRBJ2-3; D perhaps matches TRBD1 (6 bases). This receptor was identified in a person in their 70s with COVID-19, enrolled during active disease. The CDR3 DNA follows: TGCGCCAGCAGCTTGGGTCAGGGGAAAGATACGCAGTATTTT. Its protein is CASSLGQGKDTQYF. The whole variable domain, filled in from reference TRBV5-1 and TRBJ2-3, reads KAGVTQTPRYLIKTRGQQVTLSCSPISGHRSVSWYQQTPGQGLQFLFEYFSETQRNKGNFPGRFSGRQFSNSRSEMNVSTLELGDSALYLCASSLGQGKDTQYFGPGTRLTVL.